Below, 2 T cell receptor beta chains from the same sample are listed, as sequenced in a study of blood T cell repertoires in COVID-19. Repertoires were generated with immunoSEQ multiplex PCR, while TCRdb's copy carries only in-frame clones and drops some. The repertoire has about 390,000 clones, about 83% of them found once; the top ten carry approximately 9.3%. The sequenced sample was PBMCs or T cells enriched from blood (not recorded which). All receptors derive from a woman aged 45-65 years who had recovered from COVID-19.

V usage is TRBV4-2 and J usage is TRBJ1-5, with 7 bases lining up with TRBD1. Losses at the gene ends were 4 bases for V and 4 bases for J; bases not matched to a gene: 7. Germline V gene sequence: CDR1 LGHNA, CDR2 YNFKEQ. This CDR3 is built from 15 residues. The CDR3 spells CASSLPGQRNQPQHF. In DNA, the CDR3 is TGTGCCAGCAGCCTACCGGGACAGCGAAATCAGCCCCAGCATTTT.

V usage is TRBV27 and J usage is TRBJ1-5; D remains unclear. The CDR3 is made up of 17 amino acids. Germline lookup yields CDR1 MNHEY and CDR2 SMNVEV (reference sequence). Between the trimmed V and J ends, which lost 4 bases and 0 bases, there was a span of 16 bases. The CDR3: CASSSYPPFYSNQPQHF. The DNA of the CDR3 is TGTGCCAGCAGTTCCTACCCTCCCTTCTATAGCAATCAGCCCCAGCATTTT.